Shown below are 3 T cell receptor beta chains from a single sample sequenced in a study of cytomegalovirus exposure and HLA in healthy donors. PCR was performed using 60 Vbeta and 13 Jbeta primers. Clones were read by immunoSEQ multiplex PCR, and TCRdb kept only the in-frame ones, dropping some. The repertoire consists of 130,000 or so clones, with 70% to 75% occurring once and the leading ten covering under 3.5%. The specimen sequenced was PBMCs. The receptor source for this set is a man aged 25 to 40 in good health and CMV-seronegative.

The table lists this clone with a few counts. The genes are TRBV27 and TRBJ1-4; D call uncertain. Germline V CDR1 and CDR2: MNHEY, SMNVEV (reference sequence). The CDR3 loop spans 15 amino acids. Trimming took 7 bases from V and 0 from J, leaving 12 bases between them. As DNA, the CDR3 is TGTGCCAGCATGCGGTTCCCAACAACTAATGAAAAACTGTTTTTT. It encodes CASMRFPTTNEKLFF.

As regards this clone: At one end the junction does not follow the germline gene, possibly because of a read error. The chain recombines TRBV7-7 with TRBJ2-5, with 7 bases fitting TRBD1. This CDR3 has 14 amino acids. CDR1 is SSHAT, CDR2 FNYEAQ, per germline (reference sequence). CDR3 sequence reads: CASSPLGAGGTQYF. In DNA, the CDR3 is TGTGCTAGCAGTCCGCTCGGGGCAGGGGGGACCCAGTACTTC.

This rearrangement joins TRBV14 to TRBJ2-7; 7 nucleotides agree with TRBD1. Trimming took 0 bases from V and 2 from J; bases not matched to a gene: 7. The CDR3 loop spans 16 amino acids. In germline, CDR1 is SGHDN, CDR2 FVKESK. The CDR3 sequence is CASSQEATGKTYEQYF. CDR3 bases: TGTGCCAGCAGCCAAGAAGCGACAGGGAAAACCTACGAGCAGTACTTC. The full variable domain, in which reference TRBV14 and TRBJ2-7 provide the parts outside the CDR3, is EAGVTQFPSHSVIEKGQTVTLRCDPISGHDNLYWYRRVMGKEIKFLLHFVKESKQDESGMPNNRFLAERTGGTYSTLKVQPAELEDSGVYFCASSQEATGKTYEQYFGPGTRLTVT.